Listed here are 25 T cell receptor beta chains from one sample, sequenced in a study of blood T cell repertoires in COVID-19. Sequenced by immunoSEQ multiplex PCR; TCRdb stores in-frame clones only, minus some. Here the sample spans tens of thousands of clones, around 80% being singletons. Specimen: peripheral blood. The receptors shown here come from a human donor in a cohort sampled during active COVID-19.

Here the CDR3 DNA reads TGCGCCAGTAGAAAACTAGCGGAAACAGATACGCAGTATTTT. This translates into CASRKLAETDTQYF. The gene calls are TRBV5-1 and TRBJ2-3; TRBD2 matches at 8 bases. The germline CDR1 and CDR2 sequences are SGHRS and YFSETQ. The CDR3 length is 14 residues. The ends lost 8 bases at V and 3 bases at J; junction bases unmatched: 8.

The chain is built from TRBV11-2 and TRBJ1-1; D gene unclear. V gave up 3 bases and J gave up 1 base, with 12 bases separating them. The CDR3 has 15 residues. The germline V gene has CDR1 SGHAT and CDR2 FQNNGV. DNA for the CDR3: TGTGCCAGCAGCTTCGGAGGCGTCGGGAACACTGAAGCTTTCTTT. The encoded protein is CASSFGGVGNTEAFF. The full variable domain, with the rest looked up from reference TRBV11-2 and TRBJ1-1, is EAGVAQSPRYKIIEKRQSVAFWCNPISGHATLYWYQQILGQGPKLLIQFQNNGVVDDSQLPKDRFSAERLKGVDSTLKIQPAKLEDSAVYLCASSFGGVGNTEAFFGQGTRLTVV.

This chain joins TRBV7-6 and TRBJ2-7; tentatively, D is TRBD2 (7 bases). The V end was cut by 3 bases, the J end by 6 bases, with 12 bases between. Germline assignment: CDR1 SGHVS and CDR2 FNYEAQ. This CDR3 has 13 residues. The CDR3 here is CASSLYREGEQYF. CDR3 coding DNA: TGTGCCAGCAGCTTGTACAGGGAGGGCGAGCAGTACTTC. Complete variable domain (other parts from reference TRBV7-6 and TRBJ2-7): GAGVSQSPRYKVTKRGQDVALRCDPISGHVSLYWYRQALGQGPEFLTYFNYEAQQDKSGLPNDRFSAERPEGSISTLTIQRTEQRDSAMYRCASSLYREGEQYFGPGTRLTVT.

The rearrangement uses TRBV30 and TRBJ1-5; no definite D call. CDR3 length equals 13 residues. Germline V gives CDR1 GTSNPN, CDR2 SVGIG (reference sequence). Trimming took off 1 base at V and 4 bases at J, with 8 bases between the two ends. CDR3 sequence (DNA): TGTGCCTGGAGTGCTAACAGAAATCAGCCCCAGCATTTT. Its translation: CAWSANRNQPQHF.

This clone turned up a few times. This sequence joins TRBV5-3 and TRBJ2-2; D is ambiguous. TRBV5-3 is placed among ORFs of uncertain function. CDR3 length: 15 residues. V lost 1 base to trimming and J lost 6 bases, with 13 bases between them. As DNA, the CDR3 is TGTGCCAGAAGCTTGTTGTTGAGTCCCCCCGGGGAGCTGTTTTTT. Residues: CARSLLLSPPGELFF.

Details on this clone: In the same sample, other DNA sequences code for this CDR3. V is TRBV11-3 and J is TRBJ2-7; possible D gene TRBD1, 5 bases. Trimming took 2 bases from V and 3 from J, leaving 14 bases between them. CDR3 length: 15 amino acids. Per the germline V gene, CDR1 is SGHNT and CDR2 is YENEEA. The CDR3: CASSLQGWGYYEQYF. The CDR3 nucleotides are TGTGCCAGCAGCTTACAGGGTTGGGGCTACTACGAGCAGTACTTC.

The genes are TRBV5-4 and TRBJ2-3, with D possibly matching TRBD2 (5 bases). Germline V gene sequence: CDR1 SGHNT, CDR2 YYREEE (reference sequence). Trimming took 4 bases from V and 2 from J, leaving 11 bases between them. The CDR3 extends over 14 amino acids. The CDR3 nucleotides are TGTGCCAGCAGCCCCCAGAGGGCCACAGATACGCAGTATTTT. Translation: CASSPQRATDTQYF. The full variable domain, with the rest looked up from reference TRBV5-4 and TRBJ2-3, is ETGVTQSPTHLIKTRGQQVTLRCSSQSGHNTVSWYQQALGQGPQFIFQYYREEENGRGNFPPRFSGLQFPNYSSELNVNALELDDSALYLCASSPQRATDTQYFGPGTRLTVL.

The chain recombines TRBV7-8 with TRBJ2-7; a possible D gene is TRBD2 (5 bases). With 5 bases removed from V and 1 base from J, the gap between germline ends came to 18 bases. CDR3 length: 16 amino acids. CDR1 and CDR2 (germline): SGHVS, FQNEAQ. CDR3 region: CASSRRAAGGSYEQYF. DNA of the CDR3: TGTGCCAGCAGCCGTAGGGCGGCGGGTGGGTCCTACGAGCAGTACTTC.

V usage is TRBV6-5 and J usage is TRBJ1-5, with 7 bases matching TRBD1. Germline CDR1 is MNHEY and CDR2 is SVGAGI. There are 15 residues in the CDR3. Trimming at V came to 7 bases and at J to 2 bases, leaving 8 bases not matched to a gene. CDR3 DNA: TGTGCCAGCATCCGTGACAGGGCGGGCAATCAGCCCCAGCATTTT. It encodes CASIRDRAGNQPQHF.

The CDR3 loop reads CASSPRQGAEAFF. DNA for the CDR3: TGTGCCAGCAGCCCTCGACAGGGGGCTGAAGCTTTCTTT. V is TRBV7-3 and J is TRBJ1-1, with 9 bases identical to TRBD1. Germline trimming cut 5 bases from V and 6 bases from J; bases unmatched to any gene: 4. CDR1 and CDR2 from the germline V gene are SGHTA and FQGTGA. The CDR3 spans 13 residues.

The chain employs TRBV11-1 and TRBJ1-1, with 9 nucleotides matching TRBD1. This CDR3 is 15 amino acids long. V lost 0 bases to trimming and J lost 5 bases; unmatched junction nucleotides: 4. CDR1 is SGHAT, CDR2 FQDESV, per germline (reference sequence). CDR3 DNA sequence: TGTGCCAGCAGCTTAGCGTCGACAGGGGGGACTGAAGCTTTCTTT. It yields the protein CASSLASTGGTEAFF. Complete variable domain (other parts from reference TRBV11-1 and TRBJ1-1): EAEVAQSPRYKITEKSQAVAFWCDPISGHATLYWYRQILGQGPELLVQFQDESVVDDSQLPKDRFSAERLKGVDSTLKIQPAELGDSAMYLCASSLASTGGTEAFFGQGTRLTVV.

The chain couples TRBV19 to TRBJ2-5, with TRBD1 identical over 8 bases. This CDR3 has 15 residues. The germline V gene encodes CDR1 LNHDA and CDR2 SQIVND (reference sequence). J gave up 7 bases and V 0 bases, and 7 bases lay outside the gene matches. CDR3 protein: CASSIDSQGASTQYF. DNA for the CDR3: TGTGCCAGTAGTATAGATTCTCAGGGGGCCTCGACCCAGTACTTC.

The rearrangement uses TRBV7-8 and TRBJ1-6; 7 bases match TRBD1. CDR3 length equals 15 residues. CDR1 and CDR2 (germline): SGHVS, FQNEAQ. The V and J ends lost 4 bases and 10 bases, in that order; junction bases with no gene match: 10. In DNA, the CDR3 is TGTGCCAGCAGCTGGGGGGCAGGGGGAGGATCACCCCTCCACTTT. Encoded protein: CASSWGAGGGSPLHF.

V and J are TRBV7-2 and TRBJ1-2, with no clear D. The CDR3 has 14 amino acids. Deletions cut 8 bases from V and 5 bases from J, with 18 bases between. CDR1 and CDR2 from the germline V gene are SGHTA and FQGNSA. CDR3 residues: CASVPGGLRYGYTF. The CDR3 nucleotides are TGTGCCAGCGTCCCCGGTGGGCTGCGATATGGCTACACCTTC.

The sample holds a few counts of this clone. J is TRBJ1-6 and V is TRBV27; D unresolved. V shed 4 bases and J shed 6 bases, with 7 bases lying between them. Per the germline V gene, CDR1 is MNHEY and CDR2 is SMNVEV (reference sequence). The CDR3 contains 13 residues. The CDR3 spells CASSSSANSPLHF. The DNA for the CDR3 is TGTGCCAGCAGTTCATCGGCTAATTCACCCCTCCACTTT.

CDR3 nucleotides: TGTGCCAGCAGCTTACCAGTGGGAGCGGGAGACCGCTACGAGCAGTACTTC. Its protein product is CASSLPVGAGDRYEQYF. The chain couples TRBV7-9 to TRBJ2-7; TRBD2 agrees at 8 bases. Germline V gene data show CDR1 as SEHNR and CDR2 as FQNEAQ (reference sequence). The CDR3 totals 17 residues. Trimming at V came to 2 bases and at J to 3 bases, leaving 12 bases not matched to a gene.

Notes on this clone: At one end, the junction sequence differs from germline, possibly due to a read error. V gene TRBV13 combines with J gene TRBJ1-4, with a tentative D call TRBD1 (6 bases). Germline CDR1 is PRHDT and CDR2 is FYEKMQ (reference sequence). CDR3 size: 14 residues. For the CDR3, the DNA is TGTGCCAGCAGCATAGGGGGGGCCGGCGAAAAACTGTTTTTT. Its protein product is CASSIGGAGEKLFF.

The chain couples TRBV30 to TRBJ2-2, with a weak D call TRBD2 (5 bases). The V end lost 1 base, the J end lost 4 bases, and 7 bases lay between the germline ends. The germline CDR1 and CDR2 sequences are GTSNPN and SVGIG (reference sequence). The CDR3 has 13 residues. The CDR3 region is CAWSEAGTGELFF. CDR3 bases: TGTGCCTGGAGTGAGGCGGGCACCGGGGAGCTGTTTTTT.

Here the CDR3 DNA reads TGCGCCAGCAGCTTTAGCGGGACGAAGGAGCAGTACTTC. Translation: CASSFSGTKEQYF. This chain links TRBV5-1 with TRBJ2-7; 8 bases line up with TRBD2. This CDR3 is built from 13 residues. Germline values: CDR1 SGHRS, CDR2 YFSETQ. V lost 2 bases and J lost 7; bases outside the gene matches: 5.

Regarding this clone: A junction end diverges from the germline sequence, so it may reflect a read error. This chain links TRBV6-2 or TRBV6-3 with TRBJ2-7, with 8 bases matching TRBD1. The CDR3 totals 15 residues. In germline, CDR1 is MNHEY, CDR2 SVGEGT. The CDR3 DNA reads TGTGCCAGCAGATACTTTCGACAGGGGAGCTACGAGCAGTACTTC. This gives the protein CASRYFRQGSYEQYF.

The genes are TRBV14 and TRBJ2-5; 8 bases agree with TRBD1. The CDR3 consists of 18 residues. V shed 4 bases and J 4 bases; nucleotides not matched to a gene: 17. Germline V gene sequence: CDR1 SGHDN, CDR2 FVKESK. The CDR3 loop reads CASSRGTGGWFGSETQYF. The CDR3 coding sequence is TGTGCCAGCAGCCGCGGGACAGGAGGGTGGTTCGGGTCAGAGACCCAGTACTTC.

The rearrangement joins TRBV2 to TRBJ2-3, with a weak D call TRBD1 (7 bases). The V gene lost 7 bases and the J gene lost 14 bases, with 22 bases spanning the gap. Germline V CDR1 and CDR2: SNHLY, FYNNEI. CDR3 length equals 13 residues. CDR3 sequence reads: CASTQGEAQALYF. In nucleotides, the CDR3 is TGTGCCAGCACCCAGGGGGAGGCCCAGGCCCTGTATTTT.

The chain couples TRBV30 to TRBJ1-4, with a tentative D call TRBD1 (5 bases). CDR3 length: 18 amino acids. CDR1 is GTSNPN and CDR2 is SVGIG in the germline V gene (reference sequence). V lost 1 base and J 0 bases, leaving 18 bases between the germline ends. The CDR3 DNA sequence: TGTGCCTGGAGTGCGGGCAGGGTGATCCCGGCAACTAATGAAAAACTGTTTTTT. It specifies CAWSAGRVIPATNEKLFF.

The chain carries TRBV3-1 (or the pseudogene TRBV3-2) and TRBJ1-3, with TRBD1 as a possible D gene (6 bases). V lost 4 bases and J lost 0, with 13 bases in between. Germline V CDR1 and CDR2: LGHDT, YNNKEL (reference sequence). The CDR3 is made up of 16 amino acids. The CDR3 here is CASSRGTLASGNTIYF. CDR3 coding DNA: TGTGCCAGCAGCCGAGGGACACTTGCCTCTGGAAACACCATATATTTT.

CDR3 region: CASSWSYEQYF. The DNA of the CDR3 is TGTGCCAGCAGCTGGAGCTACGAGCAGTACTTC. The V call is TRBV7-2, the J call TRBJ2-7; D ambiguous. Trimming left V 4 bases short and J 3 bases short, with 4 bases between. Germline V gene data show CDR1 as SGHTA and CDR2 as FQGNSA. The CDR3 is 11 residues long.